The 32 T cell receptor beta chains reported below all come from one sample, sequenced in a study of cytomegalovirus exposure and HLA in healthy donors. Primers included in the PCR were 60 Vbeta and 13 Jbeta primers. Generated by immunoSEQ multiplex PCR, the TCRdb table keeps only in-frame clones and is missing some. Among around 210,000 clones listed, 78% were seen once. The specimen sequenced was PBMCs. These receptor sequences come from a boy aged 5-17 years in good health and CMV-seronegative.

CDR3 residues: CASSSQGQLNTGELFF. The CDR3 DNA follows: TGTGCCAGTAGCAGCCAGGGGCAACTGAACACCGGGGAGCTGTTTTTT. This chain connects TRBV2 to TRBJ2-2; D possibly corresponds to TRBD1 (6 bases). The CDR3 extends over 16 amino acids. CDR1 SNHLY and CDR2 FYNNEI come from the germline V gene. V lost 9 bases to trimming and J lost 1 base, with 18 bases between them.

This clone was seen a few times. The genes are TRBV11-2 and TRBJ1-2; weak D call: TRBD1 (5 bases). Germline V gene data show CDR1 as SGHAT and CDR2 as FQNNGV. The V end was cut by 5 bases, the J end by 4 bases, with 14 bases between. This CDR3 has 14 residues. For the CDR3, the DNA is TGTGCCAGCAGCCCCAGGGCGGGGGGCTATGGCTACACCTTC. Translated, it gives CASSPRAGGYGYTF.

The chain combines TRBV9 with TRBJ1-2; the D is unclear. This CDR3 comprises 12 residues. Trimming removed 0 bases at V and 5 bases at J, with 5 bases between. Looked up from germline, CDR1 is SGDLS and CDR2 is YYNGEE. In nucleotides, the CDR3 is TGTGCCAGCAGCGTAGACGGGTATGGCTACACCTTC. Translation: CASSVDGYGYTF.

This clone was recorded once. The chain couples TRBV21-1 to TRBJ2-1; the table's D gene call, TRBD1, was not cross checked with the DNA. TRBV21-1 is given as a pseudogene. The CDR3 loop spans 17 amino acids. The CDR3: CASSIGQEPSLYNEQFF. The CDR3 coding sequence is TGTGCCAGCAGCATAGGACAGGAGCCGAGTCTATACAATGAGCAGTTCTTC.

The chain has TRBV18 and TRBJ1-5, with 7 bases that match TRBD1. The CDR3 has 14 residues. V trimming: 7 bases; J trimming: 7 bases; junction bases outside the gene matches: 10. CDR1 KGHSH and CDR2 LQKENI come from the germline V gene. In DNA, the CDR3 is TGTGCCAGCTTCGGAGGACAGGCTGGACAGCCCCAGCATTTT. It yields the protein CASFGGQAGQPQHF.

CDR3 in DNA: TGTGCCAGCAGTGATTTTAGGGGCCCTGACGAGCAGTACTTC. This gives the protein CASSDFRGPDEQYF. This chain uses TRBV6-1 with TRBJ2-5, with D perhaps TRBD1 (5 bases). The last part of the DNA fits TRBJ2-7 better; the J call may be wrong. Germline CDR1 reads MNHNS; CDR2 reads SASEGT. CDR3 size: 14 residues.

This chain uses TRBV5-5 with TRBJ2-3, with D possibly TRBD1 on 6 matching bases. The length of the CDR3 is 14 residues. V lost 0 bases and J 8 bases, leaving 13 bases between the germline ends. Germline CDR1 SGHKS, CDR2 YYEKEE (reference sequence). The CDR3 sequence is CASSLGEMGATQYF. The CDR3 nucleotides are TGTGCCAGCAGCTTGGGCGAAATGGGGGCTACGCAGTATTTT.

This clone has only a few counts. V and J are TRBV30 and TRBJ1-3; D gene unclear. The CDR3 is 13 amino acids. Looked up from germline, CDR1 is GTSNPN and CDR2 is SVGIG (reference sequence). Trimming shortened V by 0 bases and J by 7 bases, and 10 bases separated the two germline ends. CDR3 in DNA: TGTGCCTGGAGTGTAAACGGTCGGAACACCATATATTTT. This translates into CAWSVNGRNTIYF. Combining the CDR3 with reference TRBV30 and TRBJ1-3 gives the whole variable domain SQTIHQWPATLVQPVGSPLSLECTVEGTSNPNLYWYRQAAGRGLQLLFYSVGIGQISSEVPQNLSASRPQDRQFILSSKKLLLSDSGFYLCAWSVNGRNTIYFGEGSWLTVV.

V is TRBV9 and J is TRBJ2-7; TRBD2 aligns across 7 bases. In germline, CDR1 is SGDLS, CDR2 YYNGEE. The CDR3 totals 19 residues. After removal of 0 bases from V and 5 bases from J, the junction contained 20 bases not matched to a gene. For the CDR3, the DNA is TGTGCCAGCAGCGTAGCTCCCTTCGCGGGAGATATCCAAGTCGACGAGCAGTACTTC. The encoded protein is CASSVAPFAGDIQVDEQYF.

In the case of this clone: The junction departs from germline at one end; a sequencing error may be responsible. This sequence joins TRBV2 and TRBJ1-1; D is uncertain. This CDR3 contains 13 residues. The V gene's germline CDR1 is SNHLY and CDR2 FYNNEI. The CDR3 protein is CASLLGLNTEASF. The CDR3 bases are TGTGCCAGCCTCCTTGGGCTGAACACTGAAGCTTCCTTT.

This chain links TRBV9 with TRBJ2-1; the D gene is possibly TRBD2 (6 bases). The germline V and J ends were trimmed by 0 bases and 3 bases, with 13 bases remaining between them. Germline CDR1 SGDLS, CDR2 YYNGEE. The CDR3 covers 16 residues. CDR3 residues: CASSVGQRVHYNEQFF. Written as DNA, the CDR3 is TGTGCCAGCAGCGTAGGCCAGCGGGTACACTACAATGAGCAGTTCTTC.

The chain has TRBV9 and TRBJ2-5; 13 bases match TRBD2. The CDR3 totals 21 residues. Per the germline V gene, CDR1 is SGDLS and CDR2 is YYNGEE. Trimming at V came to 0 bases and at J to 1 base, leaving 15 bases not matched to a gene. CDR3 bases: TGTGCCAGCAGCGTAGCCCCGGTAGTTCCTCGACTAGCGGGGGGCCAAGAGACCCAGTACTTC. Its protein product is CASSVAPVVPRLAGGQETQYF.

The rearrangement joins TRBV6-1 to TRBJ2-3, with TRBD2 matching 15 bases. This CDR3 has 15 residues. Germline V lookup: CDR1 MNHNS, CDR2 SASEGT. J gave up 3 bases and V 7 bases, and 2 bases lay outside the gene matches. In nucleotides, the CDR3 is TGTGCCAGCAAGGGACTAGCGGGGGGTACAGATACGCAGTATTTT. Translation gives CASKGLAGGTDTQYF.

The genes are TRBV28 and TRBJ2-3; TRBD1 agrees at 11 bases. Per germline, CDR1 MDHEN and CDR2 SYDVKM. J gave up 3 bases and V 6 bases, and 5 bases lay outside the gene matches. The CDR3 is 15 amino acids. The DNA of the CDR3 is TGTGCCAGCAGCCTCGGACAGGGGGCGACAGATACGCAGTATTTT. Its translation: CASSLGQGATDTQYF.

This clone was seen more than once but under ten times. The CDR3 region is CASSPHQGDTYEQYF. The CDR3 DNA reads as TGTGCCAGCAGCCCGCATCAGGGGGACACCTACGAGCAGTACTTC. This chain links TRBV11-3 with TRBJ2-7; 7 nucleotides match TRBD1. V was pared by 5 bases and J by 2 bases, with 9 bases of the junction left unmatched. The CDR3 has 15 residues. Germline V CDR1 and CDR2: SGHNT, YENEEA. Complete variable domain (other parts from reference TRBV11-3 and TRBJ2-7): EAGVVQSPRYKIIEKKQPVAFWCNPISGHNTLYWYLQNLGQGPELLIRYENEEAVDDSQLPKDRFSAERLKGVDSTLKIQPAELGDSAVYLCASSPHQGDTYEQYFGPGTRLTVT.

This chain connects TRBV4-1 to TRBJ2-7, with 10 bases fitting TRBD2. CDR3 length equals 15 residues. Losses at the gene ends were 4 bases for V and 2 bases for J; bases not matched to a gene: 5. Germline V gene sequence: CDR1 MGHRA, CDR2 YSYEKL. CDR3 in amino acids: CASSLRAGGPYEQYF. The CDR3 coding sequence is TGCGCCAGCAGCCTTAGAGCGGGAGGGCCCTACGAGCAGTACTTC.

The chain is built from TRBV7-9 and TRBJ2-1, with 16 bases that match TRBD2. The CDR3 has 19 residues. Losses at the gene ends were 2 bases for V and 4 bases for J; bases not matched to a gene: 8. CDR1 is SEHNR and CDR2 is FQNEAQ in the germline V gene (reference sequence). CDR3 sequence reads: CASSLLGLAGGPNYNEQFF. The CDR3 DNA reads as TGTGCCAGCAGCTTATTGGGACTAGCGGGGGGGCCAAATTACAATGAGCAGTTCTTC.

This clone has just a few counts. The rearrangement joins TRBV9 to TRBJ1-1, with D perhaps TRBD1 (6 bases). The CDR3 covers 14 residues. Germline CDR1 reads SGDLS; CDR2 reads YYNGEE. With 4 bases removed from V and 0 bases from J, the gap between germline ends came to 10 bases. CDR3 residues: CASSSRTVNTEAFF. The CDR3 DNA is TGTGCCAGCAGCTCACGGACAGTGAACACTGAAGCTTTCTTT.

The sample holds a few counts of this clone. The chain links TRBV7-9 to TRBJ2-7, with a weak D call TRBD1 (5 bases). The length of the CDR3 is 13 residues. Germline-derived CDR1 and CDR2 are SEHNR and FQNEAQ (reference sequence). Trimming left V 4 bases short and J 2 bases short, with 9 bases between. Here the CDR3 DNA reads TGTGCCAGCAGCTCAAGGGGTACCTACGAGCAGTACTTC. Encoded protein: CASSSRGTYEQYF.

V gene TRBV25-1 combines with J gene TRBJ2-1, with 10 bases fitting TRBD1. The V gene's germline CDR1 is MGHDK and CDR2 SYGVNS. V was clipped by 6 bases and J by 6 bases; unmatched bases: 8. The CDR3 is made up of 15 amino acids. DNA for the CDR3: TGTGCCAGCAGCTCCCGGGACAGGGGAGGCAATGAGCAGTTCTTC. Translating it yields CASSSRDRGGNEQFF. The full variable domain, completed using reference TRBV25-1 and TRBJ2-1, is EADIYQTPRYLVIGTGKKITLECSQTMGHDKMYWYQQDPGMELHLIHYSYGVNSTEKGDLSSESTVSRIRTEHFPLTLESARPSHTSQYLCASSSRDRGGNEQFFGPGTRLTVL.

The V call is TRBV10-2, the J call TRBJ2-5; 7 nucleotides match TRBD2. Germline CDR1 reads WSHSY; CDR2 reads SAAADI. The CDR3 is made up of 14 amino acids. V gave up 5 bases and J gave up 3 bases; unmatched junction bases: 6. CDR3: CASSPTSREETQYF. CDR3 coding DNA: TGCGCCAGCAGTCCGACTAGCAGAGAAGAGACCCAGTACTTC.

V and J are TRBV5-4 and TRBJ2-3, with 8 bases matching TRBD2. Germline V gene data show CDR1 as SGHNT and CDR2 as YYREEE (reference sequence). The CDR3 is 14 amino acids. V lost 0 bases, J lost 5 bases, and 2 bases stayed unmatched. As DNA, the CDR3 is TGTGCCAGCAGCTTGGGGCTAGCGGGAGATACGCAGTATTTT. Translation: CASSLGLAGDTQYF.

The rearrangement uses TRBV7-2 and TRBJ2-5, with a tentative D call TRBD2 (6 bases). The germline V gene encodes CDR1 SGHTA and CDR2 FQGNSA. This CDR3 comprises 15 residues. V lost 5 bases and J lost 5, with 18 bases in between. CDR3 sequence (DNA): TGTGCCAGCAGCCAAGAGGACGATCGGGGGGAGACCCAGTACTTC. Its translation is CASSQEDDRGETQYF.

The chain uses TRBV19 and TRBJ2-6; D is uncertain. The CDR3 spans 15 residues. Trimming stripped 3 bases from V and 0 bases from J, with 6 bases between. CDR1 and CDR2 from the germline V gene are LNHDA and SQIVND (reference sequence). The CDR3 loop reads CASSITASGANVLTF. The CDR3 coding sequence is TGTGCCAGTAGTATTACAGCCTCTGGGGCCAACGTCCTGACTTTC.

V usage is TRBV6-5 and J usage is TRBJ2-5; 13 bases are shared with TRBD2. The V and J ends lost 4 bases and 5 bases, in that order; junction bases with no gene match: 7. The CDR3 has 16 amino acids. From germline, CDR1 is MNHEY and CDR2 SVGAGI. CDR3 bases: TGTGCCAGCAGTTTCGGACTAGCGGGAGTGGGCGAGACCCAGTACTTC. This gives the protein CASSFGLAGVGETQYF.

The V call is TRBV11-1, the J call TRBJ2-1, with 9 nucleotides matching TRBD2. Per germline, CDR1 SGHAT and CDR2 FQDESV (reference sequence). CDR3 length: 18 amino acids. Trimming at V came to 2 bases and at J to 5 bases, leaving 13 bases not matched to a gene. The CDR3 bases are TGTGCCAGCAGCTTAAGGTTGCGAGCGGGGGGCAATAACAATGAGCAGTTCTTC. Its translation is CASSLRLRAGGNNNEQFF.

The gene calls are TRBV19 and TRBJ1-5; 11 bases align to TRBD1. This CDR3 has 17 residues. Looked up from germline, CDR1 is LNHDA and CDR2 is SQIVND (reference sequence). The ends lost 6 bases at V and 1 base at J; junction bases unmatched: 8. DNA for the CDR3: TGTGCCAGTAGGGACAGGGGGCGATATTGGAGCAATCAGCCCCAGCATTTT. Translation gives CASRDRGRYWSNQPQHF.

The chain employs TRBV19 and TRBJ2-2, with 9 nucleotides matching TRBD1. There are 17 residues in the CDR3. J was trimmed by 4 bases and V by 3 bases; bases with no gene match: 9. In germline, CDR1 is LNHDA, CDR2 SQIVND (reference sequence). CDR3 in amino acids: CASSILDRGGGTGELFF. CDR3 DNA sequence: TGTGCCAGTAGTATCCTGGACAGGGGAGGTGGCACCGGGGAGCTGTTTTTT.

The chain carries TRBV5-1 and TRBJ1-6; D is possibly TRBD1 (5 bases). CDR3 size: 12 residues. V lost 4 bases and J 8 bases, leaving 7 bases between the germline ends. Germline V CDR1 and CDR2: SGHRS, YFSETQ. CDR3 nucleotide sequence: TGCGCCAGCAGCATAGGGGATTCACCCCTCCACTTT. Translating gives CASSIGDSPLHF.

The rearrangement joins TRBV6-5 to TRBJ2-7; TRBD1 is a possible D gene (5 bases). V was clipped by 6 bases and J by 6 bases, with 12 bases between them. The CDR3 is made up of 12 amino acids. CDR1 and CDR2 from the germline V gene are MNHEY and SVGAGI. The chain's CDR3 is CASRSGKGEQYF. In DNA, the CDR3 is TGTGCCAGCAGGTCAGGGAAGGGCGAGCAGTACTTC.

V is TRBV4-1 and J is TRBJ1-2, with 7 bases fitting TRBD1. The CDR3 sequence is 16 residues long. V was pared by 1 base and J by 7 bases, with 12 bases of the junction left unmatched. Germline CDR1 MGHRA, CDR2 YSYEKL. In nucleotides, the CDR3 is TGCGCCAGCAGCCAAGTGCAAGGGGGCGCAGGCGGTGGCTACACCTTC. Protein sequence: CASSQVQGGAGGGYTF.

The DNA of the CDR3 is TGTGCCAGCAGCTTGCTAAAGAGTGGTCCTACCTACGAGCAGTACTTC. Translation gives CASSLLKSGPTYEQYF. The chain carries TRBV7-6 and TRBJ2-7; D is unresolved. The germline gives CDR1 SGHVS, CDR2 FNYEAQ. This CDR3 spans 16 amino acids. The V and J ends lost 3 bases and 2 bases respectively, with 17 bases between them. Looking up the rest from reference TRBV7-6 and TRBJ2-7 gives the full variable domain: GAGVSQSPRYKVTKRGQDVALRCDPISGHVSLYWYRQALGQGPEFLTYFNYEAQQDKSGLPNDRFSAERPEGSISTLTIQRTEQRDSAMYRCASSLLKSGPTYEQYFGPGTRLTVT.